Given below is one T cell receptor (beta chain) in context. This record comes from a study of T cell responses to AZD1222 COVID-19 vaccine. The CDR3 extends over 12 amino acids. The germline V and J ends were trimmed by 5 bases and 1 base, with 5 bases remaining between them. Germline V gene sequence: CDR1 MDHEN, CDR2 SYDVKM. TCRdb's copy holds only in-frame clones and misses some; the assay was immunoSEQ multiplex PCR. The table shows some 100,000 clones, with about 93% occurring only once. This receptor was obtained from an adult who received the AZD1222 COVID-19 vaccine. The starting material was peripheral blood, obtained 28 days after the second AZD1222 dose. V usage is TRBV28 and J usage is TRBJ2-5, with no clear D. Here the CDR3 reads CASSPGQETQYF. The CDR3 DNA follows: TGTGCCAGCAGTCCCGGCCAAGAGACCCAGTACTTC. Filled out from reference TRBV28 and TRBJ2-5, the complete variable domain reads DVKVTQSSRYLVKRTGEKVFLECVQDMDHENMFWYRQDPGLGLRLIYFSYDVKMKEKGDIPEGYSVSREKKERFSLILESASTNQTSMYLCASSPGQETQYFGPGTRLLVL.